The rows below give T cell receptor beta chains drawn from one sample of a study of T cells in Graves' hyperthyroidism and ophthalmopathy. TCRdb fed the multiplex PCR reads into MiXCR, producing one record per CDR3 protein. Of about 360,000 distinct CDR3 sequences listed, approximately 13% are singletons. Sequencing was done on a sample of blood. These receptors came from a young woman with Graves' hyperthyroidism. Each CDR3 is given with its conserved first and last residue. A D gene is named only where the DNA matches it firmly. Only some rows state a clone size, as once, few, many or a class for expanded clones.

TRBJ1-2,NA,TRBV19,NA,CASHLGASNYGYTF,TGTGCCAGCCATCTGGGGGCTTCTAACTATGGCTACACCTTC
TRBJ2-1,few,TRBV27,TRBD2,CASSIAGGGGEQFF,TGTGCCAGCAGTATAGCGGGAGGGGGGGGTGAGCAGTTCTTC
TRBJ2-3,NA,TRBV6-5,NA,CASSYSGQNTQYF,TGTGCCAGCAGTTACTCGGGACAAAATACGCAGTATTTT
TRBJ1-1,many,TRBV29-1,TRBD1,CSVDRGDAEAFF,TGCAGCGTCGACAGGGGGGACGCTGAAGCTTTCTTT
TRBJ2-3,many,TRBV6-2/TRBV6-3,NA,CASSRRTSPPTDTQYF,TGTGCCAGCAGTCGACGAACTAGCCCCCCCACAGATACGCAGTATTTT
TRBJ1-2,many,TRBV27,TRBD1,CASSLSGTGTAGYTF,TGTGCCAGCAGTTTATCTGGAACAGGGACAGCTGGCTACACCTTC
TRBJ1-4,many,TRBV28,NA,CASRPDGPLWGEKLFF,TGTGCCAGCAGACCCGATGGACCCCTATGGGGTGAAAAACTGTTTTTT
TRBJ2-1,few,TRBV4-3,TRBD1,CASSQDRRTGVNNEQFF,TGCGCCAGCAGCCAAGATCGCAGGACAGGTGTCAACAATGAGCAGTTCTTC
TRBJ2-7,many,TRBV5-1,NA,CASSLEVGYEQYF,TGCGCCAGCAGCTTGGAGGTTGGCTACGAGCAGTACTTC
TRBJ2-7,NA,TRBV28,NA,CASRRGGGALEEQYF,TGTGCCAGCAGGAGAGGAGGTGGAGCTCTCGAAGAGCAGTACTTC
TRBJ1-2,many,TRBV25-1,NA,CASRPDINAYGYTF,TGTGCCAGCAGACCCGACATCAACGCCTATGGCTACACCTTC
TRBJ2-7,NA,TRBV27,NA,CASQGTYYEQYF,TGTGCCAGCCAGGGAACTTACTACGAGCAGTACTTC
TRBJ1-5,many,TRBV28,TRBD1,CASSIRTGLGPQHF,TGTGCCAGCAGTATCAGGACAGGACTGGGGCCCCAGCATTTT
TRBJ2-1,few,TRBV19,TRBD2,CASSGASGGAYEQFF,TGTGCCAGTAGTGGAGCTAGCGGGGGGGCCTATGAGCAGTTCTTC
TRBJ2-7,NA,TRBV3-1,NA,CASALRGGNEQYF,TGTGCCAGCGCCCTCAGAGGGGGGAACGAGCAGTACTTC
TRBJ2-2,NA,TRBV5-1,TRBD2,CASSFVAGAGELFF,TGCGCCAGCAGCTTCGTGGCGGGGGCCGGGGAGCTGTTTTTT
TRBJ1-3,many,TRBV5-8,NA,CASSLDFGSGNTIYF,TGTGCCAGCAGCTTGGACTTCGGCTCTGGAAACACCATATATTTT
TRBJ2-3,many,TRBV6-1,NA,CASSARGTDLSTQYF,TGTGCCAGCAGTGCCCGGGGGACCGACCTGAGTACGCAGTATTTT
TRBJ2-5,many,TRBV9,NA,CASSPVRGAGTQYF,TGTGCCAGCAGCCCTGTCAGGGGGGCGGGGACCCAGTACTTC
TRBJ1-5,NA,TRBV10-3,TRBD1,CAISRDSRNQPQHF,TGTGCCATCAGTAGGGACAGCCGCAATCAGCCCCAGCATTTT
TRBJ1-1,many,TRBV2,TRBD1,CASRARGRMALNTEAFF,TGTGCCAGCAGAGCCAGGGGGCGCATGGCCTTGAACACTGAAGCTTTCTTT
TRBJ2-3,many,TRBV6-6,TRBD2,CASSYRGGTSGSPDTQYF,TGTGCCAGCAGTTACCGCGGAGGGACTAGCGGGAGCCCCGATACGCAGTATTTT
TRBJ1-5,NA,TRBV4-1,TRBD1,CASSQGTVSNQPQHF,TGCGCCAGCAGCCAGGGGACAGTGAGCAATCAGCCCCAGCATTTT
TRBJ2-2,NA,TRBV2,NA,CASRAGELFF,TGTGCCAGCAGGGCCGGGGAGCTGTTTTTT
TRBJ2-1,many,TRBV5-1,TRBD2,CASSFTTSGQSYNEQFF,TGCGCCAGCAGCTTCACGACTAGCGGGCAGTCCTACAATGAGCAGTTCTTC
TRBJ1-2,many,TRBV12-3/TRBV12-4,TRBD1,CASSLSTGVPYGYTF,TGTGCCAGCAGTTTATCGACAGGGGTCCCCTATGGCTACACCTTC
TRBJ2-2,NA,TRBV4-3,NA,CASSPQGTINTGELFF,TGCGCCAGCAGTCCCCAGGGGACCATAAACACCGGGGAGCTGTTTTTT
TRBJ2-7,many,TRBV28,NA,CASIPNGQGSSYEQYF,TGTGCCAGCATCCCCAATGGGCAGGGGAGCTCCTACGAGCAGTACTTC
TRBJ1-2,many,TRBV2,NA,CASSGADNYGYTF,TGTGCCAGCAGTGGTGCGGATAACTATGGCTACACCTTC
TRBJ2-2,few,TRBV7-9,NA,CASSSKGRPLTGELFF,TGTGCCAGCAGCTCGAAGGGTCGACCCCTCACCGGGGAGCTGTTTTTT
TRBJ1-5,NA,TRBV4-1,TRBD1,CASSQGFPSGGQPQHF,TGCGCCAGCAGCCAAGGATTTCCCTCAGGGGGTCAGCCCCAGCATTTT
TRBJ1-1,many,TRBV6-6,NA,CASSYQDTEAFF,TGTGCCAGCAGTTATCAGGACACTGAAGCTTTCTTT
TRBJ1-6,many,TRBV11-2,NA,CASSRQATYNSPLHF,TGTGCCAGCAGTAGACAGGCAACCTATAATTCACCCCTCCACTTT
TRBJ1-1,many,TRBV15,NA,CATSLPGQGSTEAFF,TGTGCCACCAGCCTTCCAGGGCAGGGAAGCACTGAAGCTTTCTTT
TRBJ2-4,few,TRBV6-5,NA,CASSYGNIQYF,TGTGCCAGCAGTTACGGAAACATTCAGTACTTC
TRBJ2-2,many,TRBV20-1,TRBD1,CSARRGPTGELFF,TGCAGTGCTAGGAGGGGGCCCACCGGGGAGCTGTTTTTT
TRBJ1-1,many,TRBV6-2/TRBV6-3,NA,CASILGGILLEAFF,TGTGCCAGCATACTAGGCGGTATTCTTCTGGAAGCTTTCTTT
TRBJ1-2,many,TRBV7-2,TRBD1,CASSSGQGIYTF,TGTGCCAGCAGCTCAGGACAGGGGATCTACACCTTC
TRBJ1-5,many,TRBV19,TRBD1,CASSTTQGWISNQPQHF,TGTGCCAGTAGTACGACACAGGGGTGGATTAGCAATCAGCCCCAGCATTTT
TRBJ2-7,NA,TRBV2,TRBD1,CASSGRDRAPYEQYF,TGTGCCAGCAGTGGCCGGGACAGGGCTCCCTACGAGCAGTACTTC
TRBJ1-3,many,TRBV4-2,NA,CASSSQGSGNTIYF,TGTGCCAGCAGTAGTCAGGGTTCTGGAAACACCATATATTTT